This is a list of T cell receptor beta chains from one sample in a study of shared T cell receptors in the human thymus. Some clones are missing from TCRdb's copy, which holds only in-frame ones; the method was immunoSEQ multiplex PCR. The sample lists about 500,000 clones; more than 75% were seen once. This sample also belongs to another study, concerning human thymus T cells.

The sequenced material came from thymocytes. The receptors derive from a boy under two years old with a congenital heart defect. Each CDR3 is given with its conserved first and last residue. A D gene is named only where the DNA matches it firmly. Where a row states a size, it is once, few, many or the class of an expanded clone; other rows omit it.

V,length,J,D,size,DNA,CDR3
TRBV7-8,12,TRBJ2-5,NA,NA,TGTGCCAGCAGCCCGGGGGGCGGGACCCAGTACTTC,CASSPGGGTQYF
TRBV27,15,TRBJ2-4,NA,NA,TGTGCCAGCAGCTCGGGGGACCCCCACAAAAACATTCAGTACTTC,CASSSGDPHKNIQYF
TRBV4-2,15,TRBJ2-1,NA,NA,TGTGCCAGCAGCCAAGTTGACTCCCATGACAATGAGCAGTTCTTC,CASSQVDSHDNEQFF
TRBV28,16,TRBJ2-7,NA,NA,TGTGCCAGCAGTTTAGTGCGGGGACAGCCGTCCTACGAGCAGTACTTC,CASSLVRGQPSYEQYF
TRBV4-1,18,TRBJ2-1,TRBD2,NA,TGCGCCAGCAGCCAAGTTAGAGGACTAGCAGGCTCCTACAATGAGCAGTTCTTC,CASSQVRGLAGSYNEQFF
TRBV15,14,TRBJ2-7,NA,NA,TGTGCCACCAGGGGGTCTGGGGCGGACTACGAGCAGTACTTC,CATRGSGADYEQYF
TRBV4-3,16,TRBJ2-3,TRBD1,NA,TGCGCCAGCAGCCAATACCCGGGACAGGGTAACGATACGCAGTATTTT,CASSQYPGQGNDTQYF
TRBV5-6,15,TRBJ1-1,TRBD1,few,TGTGCCAGCAGCTTCCACAGGGGTTGGGACACTGAAGCTTTCTTT,CASSFHRGWDTEAFF
TRBV4-3,16,TRBJ1-2,TRBD1,NA,TGCGCCAGCAGCCAGGGACAGGGAGTAACGCTCTATGGCTACACCTTC,CASSQGQGVTLYGYTF
TRBV5-1,16,TRBJ2-2,NA,NA,TGCGCCAGCAGCTTGTTGAACCGGACAAACACCGGGGAGCTGTTTTTT,CASSLLNRTNTGELFF
TRBV6-6,13,TRBJ2-5,TRBD2,once,TGTGCCAGCACCTCCTCGGGGGGGGAGACCCAGTACTTC,CASTSSGGETQYF
TRBV6-5,15,TRBJ2-2,NA,NA,TGTGCCAGCAGTTACCGGCGGCGCGACACCGGGGAGCTGTTTTTT,CASSYRRRDTGELFF
TRBV6-1,13,TRBJ2-1,NA,NA,TGTGCCAGCAGCCTTGAGGTTAGGAATGAGCAGTTCTTC,CASSLEVRNEQFF
TRBV6-5,13,TRBJ2-7,TRBD2,NA,TGTGCCAGCAGTTACCGGGGGGCCTACGAGCAGTACTTC,CASSYRGAYEQYF
TRBV28,15,TRBJ1-2,NA,NA,TGTGCCAGCAGTGACTCCAGGGGCCCTAACTATGGCTACACCTTC,CASSDSRGPNYGYTF
TRBV5-1,14,TRBJ1-1,TRBD1,NA,TGCGCCAGCAGCTCCGGACAGGGGGTAGATGAAGCTTTCTTT,CASSSGQGVDEAFF
TRBV18,16,TRBJ2-7,TRBD2,NA,TGTGCCAGCTCACCGAAAAGCGGGAGGATACCGTACGAGCAGTACTTC,CASSPKSGRIPYEQYF
TRBV2,16,TRBJ2-1,NA,NA,TGTGCCAGCAGATCCGGGCCGGGGGATTTACAGCATGAGCAGTTCTTC,CASRSGPGDLQHEQFF
TRBV11-3,13,TRBJ1-2,TRBD1,NA,TGTGCCAGCAGCAGACAGGGAAACTATGGCTACACCTTC,CASSRQGNYGYTF
TRBV28,17,TRBJ2-7,TRBD1,NA,TGTGCCAGCACCCTTAGGGGGCCCACTCCTAACTCGTACGAGCAGTACTTC,CASTLRGPTPNSYEQYF
TRBV5-1,17,TRBJ2-2,TRBD2,few,TGCGCCAGCAGCGTGGGACTAGCGGGAGAGGACACCGGGGAGCTGTTTTTT,CASSVGLAGEDTGELFF
TRBV9,17,TRBJ1-3,NA,few,TGTGCCAGCAGCCCGTCCCGGGACACTCCCTCTGGAAACACCATATATTTT,CASSPSRDTPSGNTIYF
TRBV7-8,14,TRBJ2-5,NA,NA,TGTGCCAGCAGCTTAGTCCAGGCTCAAGAGACCCAGTACTTC,CASSLVQAQETQYF
TRBV15,13,TRBJ1-4,NA,NA,TGTGCCACCAGCCCCCTAGGAGGCGAAAAACTGTTTTTT,CATSPLGGEKLFF
TRBV7-9,18,TRBJ2-5,TRBD2,few,TGTGCCAGCAGCCCCAACGGGACTAGCGGGAGGGCGGGGGAGACCCAGTACTTC,CASSPNGTSGRAGETQYF
TRBV7-2,16,TRBJ2-7,TRBD1,few,TGTGCCAGCAGCTTACCCCGGGACAGGGACTCCTACGAGCAGTACTTC,CASSLPRDRDSYEQYF
TRBV5-1,17,TRBJ2-5,TRBD2,few,TGCGCCAGCAGCTGCCTGACTAGCGGGAGACTCGGAGAGACCCAGTACTTC,CASSCLTSGRLGETQYF
TRBV27,17,TRBJ2-5,NA,NA,TGTGCCAGCAGTACCCGGGACCATGGGGGGATCCAAGAGACCCAGTACTTC,CASSTRDHGGIQETQYF
TRBV7-8,16,TRBJ2-7,NA,NA,TGTGCCAGCAGCCTCCCTCATAGCGGACCCTCCTACGAGCAGTACTTC,CASSLPHSGPSYEQYF
TRBV27,12,TRBJ2-5,TRBD2,NA,TGTGCCAGCGGGACTAGGGTTCCCCCACGGTACTTC,CASGTRVPPRYF
TRBV5-6,15,TRBJ2-3,TRBD1,NA,TGTGCCAGCAGCGCCGTCGGACAGGGTGGAGATACGCAGTATTTT,CASSAVGQGGDTQYF
TRBV2,14,TRBJ1-5,TRBD1,NA,TGTGCCAGCGTTCGGGACAGGGTCTCTCAGCCCCAGCATTTT,CASVRDRVSQPQHF
TRBV30,18,TRBJ1-1,NA,NA,TGTGCCTGGAGTGACCCGACCTTAAAGGAGGTGTCGGGCACTGAAGCTTTCTTT,CAWSDPTLKEVSGTEAFF
TRBV28,14,TRBJ2-7,TRBD2,few,TGTGCCAGCAGGCTTCCGGGACTAGCTAGAGAGCAGTACTTC,CASRLPGLAREQYF
TRBV6-1,12,TRBJ1-2,NA,NA,TGTGCCAGCAGTGAAGCTACGGTTGGCTACACCTTC,CASSEATVGYTF